This T cell receptor beta chain was retrieved from a study of blood T cell repertoires in COVID-19. As for the study in general: Samples taken during acute and convalescent COVID-19 were collected in the United States, Italy and Spain. Nucleic acid was either cDNA or gDNA, and it came from T cells, B-cell-depleted T cells, or PBMCs.

CDR1 is MDHEN, CDR2 SYDVKM, per germline. The ends were cut back, 10 bases at V and 7 bases at J, with 19 bases in the middle. The CDR3 loop spans 14 amino acids. Per the study methods: Reference gene primer amplification in the assay estimated nucleated cell counts. This table comes from immunoSEQ multiplex PCR, and its TCRdb copy is limited to in-frame clones, with some not included. V and J calls and clone size are as listed in that table; D and trimming were resolved from the DNA. The sample holds some 350,000 clones; around 90% are singletons and the top ten take less than 3.5%. The rearrangement uses TRBV28 and TRBJ1-4; no clear D gene. What was sequenced was peripheral blood. The clonotype originates from a woman aged 18-30 years who had recovered from COVID-19. The CDR3: CATLSRAGGEKLFF. The CDR3 nucleotides are TGTGCCACCCTATCTAGGGCGGGAGGTGAAAAACTGTTTTTT.